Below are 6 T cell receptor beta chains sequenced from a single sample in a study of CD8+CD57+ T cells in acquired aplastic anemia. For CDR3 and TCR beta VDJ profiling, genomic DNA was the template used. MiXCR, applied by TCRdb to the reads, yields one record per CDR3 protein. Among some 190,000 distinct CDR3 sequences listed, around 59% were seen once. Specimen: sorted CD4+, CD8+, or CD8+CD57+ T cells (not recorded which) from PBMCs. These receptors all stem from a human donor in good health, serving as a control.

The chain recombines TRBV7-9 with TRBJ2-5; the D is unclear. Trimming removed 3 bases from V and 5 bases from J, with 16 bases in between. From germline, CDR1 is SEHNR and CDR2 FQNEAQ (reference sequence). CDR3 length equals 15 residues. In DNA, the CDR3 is TGTGCCAGCAGCTTCCTCCTTGGTGGCCAGGAGACCCAGTACTTC. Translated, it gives CASSFLLGGQETQYF.

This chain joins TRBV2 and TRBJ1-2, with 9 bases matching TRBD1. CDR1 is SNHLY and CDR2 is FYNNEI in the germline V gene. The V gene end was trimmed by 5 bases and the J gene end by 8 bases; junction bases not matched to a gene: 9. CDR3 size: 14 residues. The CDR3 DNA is TGTGCCAGCAGTCGGAGACAGGGGGTGAGGGGCTACACCTTC. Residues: CASSRRQGVRGYTF.

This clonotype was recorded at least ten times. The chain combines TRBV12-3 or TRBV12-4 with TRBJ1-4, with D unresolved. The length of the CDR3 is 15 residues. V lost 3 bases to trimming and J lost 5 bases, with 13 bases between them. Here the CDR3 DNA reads TGTGCCAGCAGTTTCGTACTACGACCCAATGAAAAACTGTTTTTT. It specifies CASSFVLRPNEKLFF.

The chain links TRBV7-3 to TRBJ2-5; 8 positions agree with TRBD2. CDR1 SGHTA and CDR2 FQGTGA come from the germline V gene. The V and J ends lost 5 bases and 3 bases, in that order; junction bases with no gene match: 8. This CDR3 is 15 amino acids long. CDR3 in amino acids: CASSTNGGGKETQYF. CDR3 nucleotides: TGTGCCAGCAGCACCAACGGGGGGGGGAAAGAGACCCAGTACTTC.

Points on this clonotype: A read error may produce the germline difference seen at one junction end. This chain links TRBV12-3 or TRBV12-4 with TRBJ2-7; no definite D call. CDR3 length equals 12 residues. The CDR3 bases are TGTGTCAGCAGTATGGACGGATACGAGCAGTACTTC. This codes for CVSSMDGYEQYF.

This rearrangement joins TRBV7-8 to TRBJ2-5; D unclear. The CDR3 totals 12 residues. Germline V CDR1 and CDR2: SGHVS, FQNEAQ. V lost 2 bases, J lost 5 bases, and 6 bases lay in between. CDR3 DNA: TGTGCCAGCAGCTTAAACTGGGAGACCCAGTACTTC. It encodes CASSLNWETQYF.